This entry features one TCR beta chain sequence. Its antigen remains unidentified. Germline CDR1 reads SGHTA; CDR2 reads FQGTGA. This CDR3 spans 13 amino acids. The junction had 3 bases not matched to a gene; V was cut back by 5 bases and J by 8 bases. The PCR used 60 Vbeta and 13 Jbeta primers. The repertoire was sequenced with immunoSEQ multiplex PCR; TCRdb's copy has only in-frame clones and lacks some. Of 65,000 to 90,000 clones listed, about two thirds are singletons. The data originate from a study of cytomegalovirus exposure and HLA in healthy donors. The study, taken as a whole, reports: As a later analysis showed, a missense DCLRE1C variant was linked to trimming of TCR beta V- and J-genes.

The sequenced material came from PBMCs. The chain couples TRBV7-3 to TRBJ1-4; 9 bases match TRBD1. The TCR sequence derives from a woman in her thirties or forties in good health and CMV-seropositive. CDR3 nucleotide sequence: TGTGCCAGCAGCGGGGACAGGGTGGAAAAACTGTTTTTT. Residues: CASSGDRVEKLFF.